The sequence of this T cell receptor (beta chain) was determined in a study of cytomegalovirus exposure and HLA in healthy donors. Looking at the study overall: Researchers found that 81% of 350 to 500 genotyped donors fell within the Caucasian-associated ancestry cluster. Whole-study findings and limits: Specificity for CMV antigens was confirmed in vitro for a few of the CMV-associated chains. In an earlier analysis, in about 530 donors, most V segments appeared productive either ~87% or ~30% of the time. For cytomegalovirus status, the classifier reportedly gave diagnoses with high specificity and sensitivity.

The PCR ran on 60 Vbeta and 13 Jbeta primers. The repertoire was sequenced with immunoSEQ multiplex PCR; TCRdb's copy has only in-frame clones and lacks some. The data show 80,000 to 100,000 clones, with around 68% seen just once and 20% to 25% held by the top ten. About this clone itself: The antigen is undetermined.

Germline V gene sequence: CDR1 MGHDK, CDR2 SYGVNS. J gave up 4 bases and V 7 bases, and 7 bases lay outside the gene matches. The length of the CDR3 is 14 residues. The sequencing input was PBMCs. The chain uses TRBV25-1 and TRBJ1-3, with 7 bases identical to TRBD1. This clonotype was sampled from a young man in good health and CMV-seropositive. The CDR3: CASKAGTAGNTIYF. CDR3 bases: TGTGCCAGCAAGGCCGGGACAGCCGGAAACACCATATATTTT.